The clone carrying this T cell receptor beta chain was recorded once. Antigen specificity is unknown. The sample comes from a study of T-cell memory formation after mild COVID-19. TCRdb reprocessed the 5' RACE reads via MiXCR and lists one record per CDR3 protein. The sample shows 400,000 to 500,000 distinct CDR3 sequences, 24% of them seen only once. Broader study findings: Clonal second-wave expansions that peaked on day 37 had unconfirmed SARS-CoV-2 specificity. The study found balanced CD4/CD8 in clones contracting day 15 to 85 and a CD4+ lean in later expanders.

The CDR3 consists of 14 residues. Germline assignment: CDR1 LGHDT and CDR2 YNNKEL (reference sequence). The germline V and J ends were trimmed by 2 bases and 7 bases, with 11 bases remaining between them. Sequenced: PBMCs or a T cell subset sorted from them (not recorded which). The clonotype was recovered from an adult woman who had mild COVID-19 (a few samples of this study predate the infection). Cell type and time point are not known. This rearrangement joins TRBV3-1 to TRBJ1-4; D is uncertain. Here the CDR3 reads CASSQSGLGEKLFF. CDR3 DNA: TGTGCCAGCAGCCAATCGGGGTTGGGTGAAAAACTGTTTTTT.